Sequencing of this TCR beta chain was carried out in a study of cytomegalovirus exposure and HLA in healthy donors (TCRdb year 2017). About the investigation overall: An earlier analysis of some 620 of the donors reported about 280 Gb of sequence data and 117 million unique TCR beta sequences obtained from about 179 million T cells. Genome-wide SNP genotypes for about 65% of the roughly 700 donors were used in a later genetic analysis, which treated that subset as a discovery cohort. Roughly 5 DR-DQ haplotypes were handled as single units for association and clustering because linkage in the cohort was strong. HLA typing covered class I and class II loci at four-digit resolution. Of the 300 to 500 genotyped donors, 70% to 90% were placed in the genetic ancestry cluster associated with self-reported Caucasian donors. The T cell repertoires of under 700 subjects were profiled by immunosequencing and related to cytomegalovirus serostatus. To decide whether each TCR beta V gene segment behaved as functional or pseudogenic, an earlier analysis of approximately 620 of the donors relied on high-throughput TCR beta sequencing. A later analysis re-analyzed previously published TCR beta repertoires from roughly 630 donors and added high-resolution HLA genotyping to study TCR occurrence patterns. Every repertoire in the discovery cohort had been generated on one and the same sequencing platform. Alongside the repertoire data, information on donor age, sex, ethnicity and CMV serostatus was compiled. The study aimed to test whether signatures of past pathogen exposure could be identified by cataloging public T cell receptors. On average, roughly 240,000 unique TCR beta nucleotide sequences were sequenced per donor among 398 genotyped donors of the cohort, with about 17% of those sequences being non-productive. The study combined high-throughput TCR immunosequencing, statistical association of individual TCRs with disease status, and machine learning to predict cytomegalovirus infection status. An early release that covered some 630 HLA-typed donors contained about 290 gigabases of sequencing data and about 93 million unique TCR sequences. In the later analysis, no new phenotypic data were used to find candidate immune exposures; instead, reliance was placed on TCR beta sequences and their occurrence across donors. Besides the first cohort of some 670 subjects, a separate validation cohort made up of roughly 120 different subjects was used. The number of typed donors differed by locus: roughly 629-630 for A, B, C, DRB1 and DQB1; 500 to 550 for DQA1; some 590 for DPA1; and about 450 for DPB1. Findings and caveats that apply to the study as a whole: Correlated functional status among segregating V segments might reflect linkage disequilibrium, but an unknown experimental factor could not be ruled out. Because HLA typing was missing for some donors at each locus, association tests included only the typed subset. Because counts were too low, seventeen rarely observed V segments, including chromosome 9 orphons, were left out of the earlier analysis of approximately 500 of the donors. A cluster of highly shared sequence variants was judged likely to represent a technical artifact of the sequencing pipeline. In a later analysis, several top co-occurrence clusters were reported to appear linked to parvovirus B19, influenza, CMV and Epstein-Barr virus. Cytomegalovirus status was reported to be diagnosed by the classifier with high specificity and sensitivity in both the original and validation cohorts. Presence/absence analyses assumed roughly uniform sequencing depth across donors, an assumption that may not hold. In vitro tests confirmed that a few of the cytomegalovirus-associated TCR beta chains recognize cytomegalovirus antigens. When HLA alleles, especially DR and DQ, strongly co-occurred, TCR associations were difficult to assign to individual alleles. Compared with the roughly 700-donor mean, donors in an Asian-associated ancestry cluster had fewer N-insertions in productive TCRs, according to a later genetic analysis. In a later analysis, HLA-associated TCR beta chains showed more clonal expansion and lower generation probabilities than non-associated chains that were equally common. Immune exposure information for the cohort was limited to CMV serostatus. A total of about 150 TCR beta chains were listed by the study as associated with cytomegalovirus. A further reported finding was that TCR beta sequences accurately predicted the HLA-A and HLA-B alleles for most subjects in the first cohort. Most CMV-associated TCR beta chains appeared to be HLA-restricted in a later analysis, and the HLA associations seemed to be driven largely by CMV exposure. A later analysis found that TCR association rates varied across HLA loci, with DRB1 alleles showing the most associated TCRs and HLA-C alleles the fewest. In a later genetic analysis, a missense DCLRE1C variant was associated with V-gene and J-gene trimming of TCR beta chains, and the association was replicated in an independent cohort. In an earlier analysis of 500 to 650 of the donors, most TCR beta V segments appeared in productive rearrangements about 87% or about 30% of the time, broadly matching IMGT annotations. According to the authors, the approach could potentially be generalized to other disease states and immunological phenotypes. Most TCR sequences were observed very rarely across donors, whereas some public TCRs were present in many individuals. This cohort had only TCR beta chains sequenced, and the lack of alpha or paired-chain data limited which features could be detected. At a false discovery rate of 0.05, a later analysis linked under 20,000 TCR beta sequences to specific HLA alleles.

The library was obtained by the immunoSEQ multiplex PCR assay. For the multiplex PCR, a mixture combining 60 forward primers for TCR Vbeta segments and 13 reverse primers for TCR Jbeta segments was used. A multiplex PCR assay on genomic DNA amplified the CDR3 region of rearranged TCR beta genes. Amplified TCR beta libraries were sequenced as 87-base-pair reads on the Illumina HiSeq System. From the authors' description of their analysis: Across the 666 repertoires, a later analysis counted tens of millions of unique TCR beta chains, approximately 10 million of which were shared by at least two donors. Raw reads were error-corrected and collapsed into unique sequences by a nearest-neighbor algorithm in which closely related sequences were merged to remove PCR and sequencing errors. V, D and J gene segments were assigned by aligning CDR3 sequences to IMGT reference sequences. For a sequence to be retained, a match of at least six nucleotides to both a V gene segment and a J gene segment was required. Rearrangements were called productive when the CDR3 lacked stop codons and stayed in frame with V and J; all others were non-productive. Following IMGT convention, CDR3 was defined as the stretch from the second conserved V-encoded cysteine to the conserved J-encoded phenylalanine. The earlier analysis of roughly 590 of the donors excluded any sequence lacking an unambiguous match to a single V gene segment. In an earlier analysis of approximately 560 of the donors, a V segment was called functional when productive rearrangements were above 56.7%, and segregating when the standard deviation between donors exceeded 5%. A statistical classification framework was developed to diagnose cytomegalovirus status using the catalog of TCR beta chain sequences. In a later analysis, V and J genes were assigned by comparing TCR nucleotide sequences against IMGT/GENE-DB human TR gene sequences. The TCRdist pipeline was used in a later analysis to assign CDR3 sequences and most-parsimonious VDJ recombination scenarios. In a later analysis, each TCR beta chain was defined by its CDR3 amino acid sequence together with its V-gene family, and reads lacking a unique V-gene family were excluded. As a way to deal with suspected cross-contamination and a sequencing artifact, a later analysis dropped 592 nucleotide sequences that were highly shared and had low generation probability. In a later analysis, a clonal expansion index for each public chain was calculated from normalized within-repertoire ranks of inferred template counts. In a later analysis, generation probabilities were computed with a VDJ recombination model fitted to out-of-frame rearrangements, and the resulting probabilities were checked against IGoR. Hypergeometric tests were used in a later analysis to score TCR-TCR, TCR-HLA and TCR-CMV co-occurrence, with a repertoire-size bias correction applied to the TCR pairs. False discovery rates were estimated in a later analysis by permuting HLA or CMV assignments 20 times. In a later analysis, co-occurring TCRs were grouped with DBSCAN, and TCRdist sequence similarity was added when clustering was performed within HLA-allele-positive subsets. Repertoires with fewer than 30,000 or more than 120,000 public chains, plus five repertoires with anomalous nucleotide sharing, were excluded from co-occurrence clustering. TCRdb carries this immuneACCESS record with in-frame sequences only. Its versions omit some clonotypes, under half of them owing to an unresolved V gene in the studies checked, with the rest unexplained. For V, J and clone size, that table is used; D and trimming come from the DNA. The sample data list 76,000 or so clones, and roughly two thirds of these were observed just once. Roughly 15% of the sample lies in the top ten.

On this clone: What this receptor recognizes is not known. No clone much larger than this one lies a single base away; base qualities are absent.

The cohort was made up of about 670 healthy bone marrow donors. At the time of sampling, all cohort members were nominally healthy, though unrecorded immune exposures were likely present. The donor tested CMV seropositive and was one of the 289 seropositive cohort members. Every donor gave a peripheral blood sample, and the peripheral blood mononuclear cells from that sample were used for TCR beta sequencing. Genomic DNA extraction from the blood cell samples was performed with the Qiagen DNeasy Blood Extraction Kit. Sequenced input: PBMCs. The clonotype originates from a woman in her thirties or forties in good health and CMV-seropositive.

The nucleotide sequence reads TGTGCCAGCAGCCCAGGGGGGTATGGATCTAACTATGGCTACACCTTC. The resulting protein is CASSPGGYGSNYGYTF. The V gene is TRBV9 and the J gene is TRBJ1-2, with 7 bases matching TRBD1. According to the germline V gene, CDR1 reads SGDLS and CDR2 reads YYNGEE. The cysteine opens and the phenylalanine closes a CDR3 of 16 amino acids. Solely the CDR3 DNA is kept, with 48 bases framed from the first base. Relative to germline, V is missing 4 bases and J is missing 0 bases, with 9 bases of the junction outside any gene match.